The T cell receptor beta chain described here comes from a study of Ad26.COV2.S vaccination and SARS-CoV-2 variants. General study results and limits: In vaccinated individuals, spike-specific CD8+ and CD4+ T cell responses reportedly displayed substantial breadth.

Germline assignment: CDR1 DFQATT and CDR2 SNEGSKA (reference sequence). Between the trimmed V and J ends, which lost 3 bases and 2 bases, there was a span of 14 bases. There are 15 residues in the CDR3. As to this clone: Its cognate antigen is unknown.

Profiled with immunoSEQ multiplex PCR; TCRdb holds only in-frame clones, not every one. The sample lists about 680,000 clones, roughly 90% occurring once. Regarding treatment: some 20 received Ad26.COV2.S at low or high dose, single or two shots; roughly 5 received placebo; per-sample allocation not given. It was on day 63 after the first vaccine or placebo injection that samples were taken. The source is a person aged 18 to 59 who received the Ad26.COV2.S COVID-19 vaccine or a placebo. The sequencing used peripheral blood, collected in a trial of Ad26.COV2.S vaccine versus placebo. The chain is built from TRBV20-1 and TRBJ1-5; D is uncertain. The CDR3: CSASLAGVGNQPQHF. CDR3 DNA: TGCAGTGCTAGTTTGGCAGGTGTCGGCAATCAGCCCCAGCATTTT.